This record concerns one T cell receptor (beta chain) sequence. Its antigen remains unidentified. Clones were read by immunoSEQ multiplex PCR, and TCRdb kept only the in-frame ones, dropping some. The sample has tens of thousands of clones, roughly nine tenths seen once. The source of the sample is a study of OX40 agonist ivuxolimab in advanced cancers. Study information: The drug used for patients, ivuxolimab, was an agonistic anti-OX40 (CD134) antibody. Study-level points and caveats: CD8+ T cells were the subset that, on average, had more expanded clones than CD4+.

CDR3 length: 14 residues. J lost 3 bases, V lost 1 base, and 3 bases had no gene match. Germline V gives CDR1 MGHRA, CDR2 YSYEKL. This sequence was found in an adult with an advanced solid tumor such as melanoma, head and neck, liver or kidney cancer. The chain recombines TRBV4-1 with TRBJ2-7, with 7 bases identical to TRBD1. The source was CD4+ or CD8+ T cells sorted from blood, collected in a trial of the OX40 agonist ivuxolimab. CDR3 DNA sequence: TGCGCCAGCAGCCAAGCTTGGGACAGCTACGAGCAGTACTTC. This encodes CASSQAWDSYEQYF.